This T cell receptor beta chain was documented in a study of breast tumors, draining lymph nodes, adjacent tissues. The lymph nodes were axillary draining lymph nodes from breast cancer patients. CDR3 length equals 13 residues. Study-wide results and caveats: Tumor T cell lymph node origin was a supported hypothesis, not proven. Tumors had less TCR diversity than lymph nodes, more than nontumor tissue.

From the multiplex PCR reads, TCRdb called clonotypes with MiXCR, one entry per CDR3 protein. The sample contains 130,000 or so distinct CDR3 sequences, around 22% of which appear only once. With regard to this clonotype: Its antigen is not known.

Sequences were obtained from axillary lymph node tissue. The receptor was derived from a female donor with breast cancer. Some clones in this sample may be carry-over from other donors' samples. The chain carries TRBV12-3 or TRBV12-4 and TRBJ1-5, with unresolved D. CDR3 nucleotide sequence: TGTAGCAGCACCCAGACCGAATATCAGCCCCAGCATTTT. As protein: CSSTQTEYQPQHF.